The 18 T cell receptor beta chains reported below all come from one sample, sequenced in a study of blood T cell repertoires in COVID-19. The repertoire was sequenced with immunoSEQ multiplex PCR; TCRdb's copy has only in-frame clones and lacks some. This table holds over 150,000 clones, 84% found once. Sequenced material: peripheral blood. The origin of the receptors is a man aged 18 to 35 with active or convalescent COVID-19.

The chain has TRBV14 and TRBJ2-2; 9 nucleotides match TRBD2. The germline gives CDR1 SGHDN, CDR2 FVKESK. The CDR3 extends over 16 amino acids. Unmatched junction bases numbered 5, after V lost 6 bases and J lost 0 bases. The chain's CDR3 is CASSRRTSANTGELFF. Written as DNA, the CDR3 is TGTGCCAGCAGTCGTCGGACTAGCGCGAACACCGGGGAGCTGTTTTTT.

This chain connects TRBV28 to TRBJ2-2; 9 nucleotides line up with TRBD1. Germline V CDR1 and CDR2: MDHEN, SYDVKM. The V segment lost 6 bases and the J segment 8 bases; nucleotides outside the gene matches: 13. This CDR3 contains 16 residues. CDR3: CASSTPGTGSNGELFF. In DNA, the CDR3 is TGTGCCAGCAGCACACCCGGGACAGGGAGTAATGGGGAGCTGTTTTTT.

This clone appeared once. This sequence joins TRBV11-2 and TRBJ1-4; D perhaps matches TRBD1 (5 bases). The CDR3 covers 14 residues. CDR1 and CDR2 from the germline V gene are SGHAT and FQNNGV. V was trimmed by 6 bases and J by 7 bases, leaving 15 bases between them. The CDR3 reads CASSRGMEGEKLFF. CDR3 bases: TGTGCCAGCAGTAGGGGTATGGAGGGTGAAAAACTGTTTTTT.

Only a few counts were recorded for this clone. The V gene is TRBV7-9, the J gene TRBJ2-2; TRBD2 agrees at 10 bases. V lost 4 bases, J lost 2 bases, and 1 base stayed unmatched. The CDR3 covers 15 residues. From germline, CDR1 is SEHNR and CDR2 FQNEAQ (reference sequence). CDR3 sequence: CASSSSGRNTGELFF. DNA of the CDR3: TGTGCCAGCAGCTCTAGCGGGAGAAACACCGGGGAGCTGTTTTTT.

J is TRBJ2-5 and V is TRBV14; 8 nucleotides agree with TRBD1. J lost 2 bases, V lost 3 bases, and 2 bases had no gene match. There are 14 residues in the CDR3. The germline V gene has CDR1 SGHDN and CDR2 FVKESK. CDR3 in DNA: TGTGCCAGCAGCCAGGGGACAGGACAAGAGACCCAGTACTTC. Translating it yields CASSQGTGQETQYF.

The J gene is TRBJ1-4, the V gene TRBV27; D is perhaps TRBD1 (6 bases). In germline, CDR1 is MNHEY, CDR2 SMNVEV (reference sequence). V lost 5 bases to trimming and J lost 7 bases, with 26 bases between them. This CDR3 has 18 amino acids. CDR3 sequence (DNA): TGTGCCAGCAGTCCTTTCTTGGGGGGGGCGGGTTTTGGTGAAAAACTGTTTTTT. Translation: CASSPFLGGAGFGEKLFF.

The chain combines TRBV19 with TRBJ2-7, with TRBD1 matching over 10 bases. Trimming removed 6 bases from V and 4 bases from J; junction bases left unmatched: 9. From germline, CDR1 is LNHDA and CDR2 SQIVND (reference sequence). The CDR3 has 15 residues. As DNA, the CDR3 is TGTGCCAGTAGCAACCCCGGGACAGGGGCGTACGAGCAGTACTTC. Its protein product is CASSNPGTGAYEQYF.

This rearrangement joins TRBV6-5 to TRBJ1-1; D may be TRBD1 (6 bases). This CDR3 contains 13 residues. Trimming shortened V by 5 bases and J by 8 bases, and 15 bases separated the two germline ends. CDR1 and CDR2 (germline): MNHEY, SVGAGI. The CDR3 spells CASSRGQRREAFF. The CDR3 DNA follows: TGTGCCAGCAGTAGAGGACAGCGGAGGGAAGCTTTCTTT.

The chain couples TRBV11-3 to TRBJ2-5, with TRBD1 identical over 8 bases. The CDR3 totals 13 residues. Germline V CDR1 and CDR2: SGHNT, YENEEA. The junction had 5 bases not matched to a gene; V was cut back by 6 bases and J by 5 bases. CDR3 loop: CASSRTGWETQYF. The DNA of the CDR3 is TGTGCCAGCAGTCGGACAGGGTGGGAGACCCAGTACTTC. Filled out from reference TRBV11-3 and TRBJ2-5, the complete variable domain reads EAGVVQSPRYKIIEKKQPVAFWCNPISGHNTLYWYLQNLGQGPELLIRYENEEAVDDSQLPKDRFSAERLKGVDSTLKIQPAELGDSAVYLCASSRTGWETQYFGPGTRLLVL.

The gene calls are TRBV7-9 and TRBJ2-7; TRBD2 aligns across 7 bases. The germline V gene has CDR1 SEHNR and CDR2 FQNEAQ (reference sequence). The length of the CDR3 is 15 residues. V shed 5 bases and J 3 bases; nucleotides not matched to a gene: 10. CDR3 DNA sequence: TGTGCCAGCAGCATAGGTAGCGGGCCCAGCTACGAGCAGTACTTC. The encoded protein is CASSIGSGPSYEQYF.

This clone showed up just a few times. The chain couples TRBV2 to TRBJ2-7, with TRBD2 matching 10 bases. The CDR3 consists of 14 residues. CDR1 and CDR2 (germline): SNHLY, FYNNEI. Losses at the gene ends were 7 bases for V and 4 bases for J; bases not matched to a gene: 7. CDR3 nucleotides: TGTGCCAGCATGGCCGGGACTAGCGTTTACGAGCAGTACTTC. Protein: CASMAGTSVYEQYF.

The chain couples TRBV14 to TRBJ1-2; D is unresolved. Germline V CDR1 and CDR2: SGHDN, FVKESK. The V gene lost 1 base and the J gene lost 4 bases, with 10 bases spanning the gap. The CDR3 consists of 14 residues. CDR3 protein: CASSQAGLTYGYTF. The CDR3 DNA follows: TGTGCCAGCAGCCAAGCGGGTCTGACCTATGGCTACACCTTC.

This chain links TRBV7-8 with TRBJ1-1; D is possibly TRBD1 (5 bases). CDR1 is SGHVS and CDR2 is FQNEAQ in the germline V gene. Deletions cut 7 bases from V and 1 base from J, with 10 bases between. This CDR3 is built from 13 residues. For the CDR3, the DNA is TGTGCCAGCACCCGGACACGGAACACTGAAGCTTTCTTT. Translating gives CASTRTRNTEAFF.

V usage is TRBV5-1 and J usage is TRBJ2-7; TRBD1 matches 8 bases. The V gene's germline CDR1 is SGHRS and CDR2 YFSETQ. V dropped 4 bases and J dropped 5; count of bases not matched to a gene: 2. The CDR3 runs to 12 residues. The CDR3 reads CASSPDRDEQYF. CDR3 bases: TGCGCCAGCAGCCCGGACAGGGACGAGCAGTACTTC.

The V and J genes are TRBV24-1 and TRBJ1-2; TRBD1 agrees at 9 bases. Germline loops: CDR1 KGHDR, CDR2 SFDVKD. The CDR3 loop spans 15 amino acids. V gave up 1 base and J gave up 9 bases; unmatched junction bases: 8. CDR3 region: CATSDFTGTGTSYTF. The CDR3 DNA follows: TGTGCCACCAGTGATTTTACCGGGACAGGGACTAGCTACACCTTC.

The rearrangement uses TRBV7-2 and TRBJ1-6; no clear D gene. The CDR3 consists of 15 residues. V shed 2 bases and J shed 7 bases, with 12 bases lying between them. Germline loops: CDR1 SGHTA, CDR2 FQGNSA. In DNA, the CDR3 is TGTGCCAGCAGCTTACGAGGAGGTGGGAATTCACCCCTCCACTTT. Its protein product is CASSLRGGGNSPLHF.

CDR3 amino acids: CASTTLVADTQYF. The CDR3 bases are TGTGCCAGCACTACCCTTGTGGCAGATACGCAGTATTTT. J is TRBJ2-3 and V is TRBV6-5; no clear D gene. Trimming removed 7 bases from V and 4 bases from J, with 12 bases in between. The CDR3 is made up of 13 amino acids. Germline CDR1 MNHEY, CDR2 SVGAGI.

The J gene is TRBJ1-5, the V gene TRBV6-6; 7 nucleotides align to TRBD1. This CDR3 contains 15 residues. Per the germline V gene, CDR1 is MNHNY and CDR2 is SVGAGI (reference sequence). The trim removed 0 bases at V and 1 base at J, leaving 0 bases unmatched. The CDR3 coding sequence is TGTGCCAGCAGTTACTCGGGACAGAGCAATCAGCCCCAGCATTTT. Translated, it gives CASSYSGQSNQPQHF.